The entry below describes one T cell receptor (beta chain). Clones were read by immunoSEQ multiplex PCR, and TCRdb kept only the in-frame ones, dropping some. Among about 140,000 clones listed, 80% to 90% were seen once. The data originate from a study of T cell responses to AZD1222 COVID-19 vaccine. The clonotype originates from an adult in good health. The specimen was peripheral blood, collected on day 0 of AZD1222 vaccination.

The CDR3 nucleotides read TGTGCCAGCACCCTACAGGGTTATAGCACAGATACGCAGTATTTT. It is translated as CASTLQGYSTDTQYF. The rearrangement joins TRBV7-7 to TRBJ2-3; maybe TRBD1 (6 bases). The CDR3 totals 15 residues. Germline V lookup: CDR1 SSHAT, CDR2 FNYEAQ (reference sequence). V lost 7 bases and J lost 0, with 14 bases in between.